This T cell receptor (beta chain) is from a study of cytomegalovirus exposure and HLA in healthy donors. Study outcomes and limitations: Information on immune exposure was restricted to one variable (CMV serostatus). Within an earlier analysis, most TCR beta V segments proved productive either about 87% or about 30% of the time.

As concerns this clone: Antigen unknown.

The PCR contained 60 Vbeta and 13 Jbeta primers. Authors' analysis steps: Approximately 11 million of about 80 million unique TCR beta chains were shared, per a later count. Profiling relied on immunoSEQ multiplex PCR, and the TCRdb table lists in-frame clones only, not all of them. V, J and clone size derive from that table, while D and trimming were established from the DNA sequence. The repertoire holds almost 200,000 clones, with almost 85% as singletons. The CDR3 totals 16 residues. Germline-derived CDR1 and CDR2 are MDHEN and SYDVKM. The trim removed 3 bases at V and 4 bases at J, leaving 4 bases unmatched.

The sequence derives from a woman aged 45 to 65 in good health and CMV-seronegative. The material sequenced was PBMCs. This chain joins TRBV28 and TRBJ2-6; 9 nucleotides agree with TRBD1. The CDR3 spells CASSLGQGAGANVLTF. The CDR3 nucleotides are TGTGCCAGCAGTTTGGGACAGGGTGCCGGGGCCAACGTCCTGACTTTC.